This T cell receptor (beta chain) was captured in a study of T cells after yellow fever vaccination. V dropped 6 bases and J dropped 2; count of bases not matched to a gene: 4. Germline V lookup: CDR1 SNHLY, CDR2 FYNNEI. The CDR3 extends over 14 amino acids. In TCRdb, the 5' RACE reads were re-called with MiXCR into one record per CDR3 protein. Of roughly 320,000 distinct CDR3 sequences in the sample, roughly a tenth were seen once. The table lists this clonotype with a few counts. The chain combines TRBV2 with TRBJ1-5; TRBD1 matches at 7 bases. Sequenced here: CD4+ T cells sorted from PBMCs, sampled 45 days after the yellow fever booster vaccination. The clonotype was recovered from a man aged 18 to 29 who received the YFV17D yellow fever vaccine. CDR3 loop: CASRDRAGNQPQHF. The CDR3 coding sequence is TGTGCCAGCAGAGACAGGGCGGGCAATCAGCCCCAGCATTTT.